What follows are 7 T cell receptor beta chains derived from one specimen sequenced in a study of OX40 agonist ivuxolimab in advanced cancers. The method was immunoSEQ multiplex PCR; TCRdb's version includes in-frame clones alone and lacks a portion of them. The sample has tens of thousands of clones, about 83% seen once. Here the sequenced sample was CD4+ or CD8+ T cells sorted from blood, taken in a trial of the OX40 agonist ivuxolimab. These receptors were collected from an adult with an advanced solid tumor such as melanoma, head and neck, liver or kidney cancer.

V gene TRBV10-2 combines with J gene TRBJ2-5, with TRBD2 matching over 10 bases. Germline values: CDR1 WSHSY, CDR2 SAAADI. With V trimmed by 6 bases and J by 3 bases, 7 bases remained unmatched. The CDR3 has 15 amino acids. The CDR3 is CASSLRLAGKETQYF. The CDR3 nucleotides are TGCGCCAGCAGCCTCCGACTAGCGGGCAAAGAGACCCAGTACTTC.

The rearrangement links TRBV29-1 to TRBJ1-3; D ambiguous. This CDR3 contains 13 residues. Per the germline V gene, CDR1 is SQVTM and CDR2 is ANQGSEA. Trimming shortened V by 3 bases and J by 0 bases, and 6 bases separated the two germline ends. The CDR3, as DNA: TGCAGCGTTGACGGTAACTCTGGAAACACCATATATTTT. It codes for CSVDGNSGNTIYF.

The chain couples TRBV27 to TRBJ2-2, with 12 bases lining up with TRBD2. Germline CDR1 reads MNHEY; CDR2 reads SMNVEV (reference sequence). The CDR3 contains 15 residues. Trimming at V came to 6 bases and at J to 6 bases, leaving 5 bases not matched to a gene. DNA of the CDR3: TGTGCCAGCAGGCTAGCGGGGGGGACGTCCGGGGAGCTGTTTTTT. This sequence encodes CASRLAGGTSGELFF.

The chain links TRBV9 to TRBJ1-3; D not certain. Per germline, CDR1 SGDLS and CDR2 YYNGEE. This CDR3 has 15 residues. The V end lost 5 bases, the J end lost 0 bases, and 12 bases lay between the germline ends. CDR3 in amino acids: CASSRGWSSGNTIYF. CDR3 nucleotide sequence: TGTGCCAGCAGTAGAGGATGGTCCTCTGGAAACACCATATATTTT.

In this sample, this clone turned up a few times. V gene TRBV18 combines with J gene TRBJ2-2, with 10 bases identical to TRBD1. The CDR3 runs to 19 residues. Germline CDR1 KGHSH, CDR2 LQKENI. Trimming removed 1 base from V and 2 bases from J; junction bases left unmatched: 10. In nucleotides, the CDR3 is TGTGCCAGCTCACCACTTCCCCGACAGGGGGCCAATAACACCGGGGAGCTGTTTTTT. This translates into CASSPLPRQGANNTGELFF.

The chain combines TRBV6-5 with TRBJ1-4; tentatively, D is TRBD1 (6 bases). V lost 7 bases, J lost 4 bases, and 16 bases lay in between. CDR1 and CDR2 from the germline V gene are MNHEY and SVGAGI. The CDR3 extends over 15 amino acids. The CDR3 DNA is TGTGCCAGCACCCTCGACAGGTCGGGTAATGAAAAACTGTTTTTT. It translates to CASTLDRSGNEKLFF.

The chain combines TRBV15 with TRBJ2-3; 7 bases agree with TRBD2. This CDR3 is 15 amino acids long. CDR1 is LNHNV and CDR2 is YYDKDF in the germline V gene (reference sequence). Trimming cost V 5 bases and J 2 bases; bases outside gene matches: 7. The CDR3 here is CATSPASGATDTQYF. The DNA of the CDR3 is TGTGCCACCAGCCCCGCGAGCGGGGCCACAGATACGCAGTATTTT.